A single sample gave rise to the 8 T cell receptor beta chains below, sequenced in a study of T cells after yellow fever vaccination. TCRdb itself ran the 5' RACE reads through MiXCR, one entry per CDR3 protein. The table includes approximately 300,000 distinct CDR3 sequences, 10% to 15% detected once. The starting material was CD4+ T cells sorted from PBMCs, obtained 45 days after the yellow fever booster vaccination. Receptor source: a man aged 30 to 39 who received the YFV17D yellow fever vaccine.

The chain combines TRBV29-1 with TRBJ2-2; the match to TRBD1 covers 11 bases. The CDR3 spans 14 residues. Germline V gene sequence: CDR1 SQVTM, CDR2 ANQGSEA. The junction had 5 bases not matched to a gene; V was cut back by 6 bases and J by 5 bases. The CDR3 sequence: CSVTGTGGTGELFF. DNA for the CDR3: TGCAGCGTAACAGGGACAGGGGGAACCGGGGAGCTGTTTTTT.

This clonotype was seen a few times. The chain carries TRBV7-9 and TRBJ2-7; D remains ambiguous. Germline CDR1 SEHNR, CDR2 FQNEAQ (reference sequence). Trimming left V 1 base short and J 6 bases short, with 13 bases between. The CDR3 extends over 14 amino acids. The CDR3 protein is CASSLVPTNSEQYF. Here the CDR3 DNA reads TGTGCCAGCAGCTTAGTGCCGACAAACTCCGAGCAGTACTTC.

The V and J genes are TRBV7-2 and TRBJ1-2; unclear D gene. This CDR3 is 14 amino acids long. The germline V gene has CDR1 SGHTA and CDR2 FQGNSA. Trimming removed 1 base from V and 4 bases from J, with 10 bases in between. For the CDR3, the DNA is TGTGCCAGCAGCTTAGTTGTTTCTAGCTATGGCTACACCTTC. It specifies CASSLVVSSYGYTF.

The chain combines TRBV20-1 with TRBJ1-5; no reliable D call. Between the trimmed V and J ends, which lost 0 bases and 1 base, there was a span of 16 bases. Germline loops: CDR1 DFQATT, CDR2 SNEGSKA (reference sequence). The length of the CDR3 is 17 residues. CDR3 bases: TGCAGTGCTAGAGATGAATCGCGGATTATGAGCAATCAGCCCCAGCATTTT. Translated, it gives CSARDESRIMSNQPQHF.

In its sample, this clonotype was seen a few times. The chain couples TRBV20-1 to TRBJ1-2; no definite D call. CDR1 DFQATT and CDR2 SNEGSKA come from the germline V gene (reference sequence). CDR3 size: 13 residues. The germline V and J ends were trimmed by 0 bases and 4 bases, with 9 bases remaining between them. The CDR3 nucleotides read TGCAGTGCTAGAGATGGTACCGCCTATGGCTACACCTTC. Its translation: CSARDGTAYGYTF.

The chain joins TRBV10-3 to TRBJ2-3, with D maybe TRBD2 (5 bases). V gave up 4 bases and J gave up 2 bases, with 7 bases separating them. CDR3 length: 13 residues. Germline V gives CDR1 ENHRY, CDR2 SYGVKD. The CDR3 nucleotides are TGTGCCATCAGTGCAGCGGTCACAGATACGCAGTATTTT. It translates to CAISAAVTDTQYF.

J is TRBJ2-1 and V is TRBV4-3; D unresolved. CDR1 is LGHNA and CDR2 is YSLEER in the germline V gene. V was pared by 0 bases and J by 2 bases, with 11 bases between. The CDR3 is 16 residues long. In DNA, the CDR3 is TGCGCCAGCAGCCAAGACTCCAACGGACCCTACAATGAGCAGTTCTTC. Translated: CASSQDSNGPYNEQFF.

This clonotype was picked up many times. The chain joins TRBV7-2 to TRBJ2-7; D remains unclear. The CDR3 is 13 residues long. Looked up from germline, CDR1 is SGHTA and CDR2 is FQGNSA. Trimming left V 6 bases short and J 0 bases short, with 9 bases between. The DNA for the CDR3 is TGTGCCAGCAGTTTTTCCAGCTCCTACGAGCAGTACTTC. It translates to CASSFSSSYEQYF.